This T cell receptor beta chain was identified during a study of T cells in tumors after PD-1 blockade (dated by TCRdb to between 2017 and 2020). About the investigation overall: Prior checkpoint blockade, systemic immunosuppressant use, and recent radiotherapy or other anti-cancer therapy within 4 weeks were grounds for patient exclusion. Patients received pembrolizumab 200 mg every 3 weeks or cemiplimab 350 mg every 2 weeks. Ongoing daily vismodegib 150 mg was also given to a subset of patients during anti-PD-1 treatment. On average, peripheral blood samples had 95,000 to 120,000 TCR templates (range roughly 21,000-290,000) and 35,000 to 40,000 unique clonotypes. Paired single-cell RNA and TCR sequencing was done in the study on site-matched tumors from patients with BCC or SCC, both before and after anti-PD-1 therapy. To compare clonotypes in blood versus tumor, bulk TCR sequencing was run on under eleven peripheral blood samples drawn from several patients. RECIST version 1.1 was used to evaluate clinical response. Broad study findings and their caveats: Where the novel T cell clones came from was not identified, and possible sources could include lymphoid organs or rare unexpanded clones inside the tumor or in the tumor periphery. Around two fifths of tumor TCR clonotypes were found in blood, and some novel exhausted tumor clones appeared in pre-treatment blood, suggesting peripheral recruitment.

Points on this clone: The specificity of this receptor is unknown. No quality values exist for individual bases; no much larger clone is one base distant.

The CDR3 starts with the cysteine, ends with the phenylalanine, and has 14 residues. Left in the record is the CDR3 DNA by itself, 42 bases read in frame from the first base. Sequences LNHDA (CDR1) and SQIVND (CDR2) are obtained from the germline V gene (reference sequence). V is clipped by 7 bases and J by 0 bases, and the sequence between their germline boundaries is 11 bases long. The sample's time point label, decoded: before anti-PD-1 therapy. Genomic DNA extracted from tumor biopsies or peripheral blood was used for bulk TCRbeta sequencing, with input ranging from roughly 616 ng to 6,004 ng. Every patient was a poor candidate for surgical resection and had histologically proven advanced or metastatic basal or squamous cell carcinoma. Of the approximately 10 patients in the basal cell carcinoma cohort, roughly 8 underwent bulk tumor TCR sequencing. The immunoSEQ platform was used to carry out deep TCRbeta sequencing. From the authors' description of their analysis: For further analysis, only productive rearrangements were exported from the immunoSEQ Analyzer. T cell phenotypes were assigned to bulk TCRbeta clonotypes by matching to single-cell RNA+TCR-seq clones sharing the same TCRbeta sequence. Using bulk TCR sequencing data, clone enrichment in tumor was calculated by dividing a clone's tumor frequency by the same clone's PBMC frequency. TCRs were sorted with GLIPH into specificity groups, meaning clusters of distinct TCRs that share CDR3 motifs and likely recognize common antigens. Sourced from immuneACCESS, this table was stored by TCRdb with only in-frame sequences that have V and J called. A share of the clones is absent; for the studies checked, an unresolved V gene accounts for under half, and the remainder has no known explanation. V, J and clone size reflect that table, while D and trimming were determined from the DNA. Across this sample there are roughly 60,000 clones, with about four fifths seen only once. Around 15% of the sample comes from the top ten.

This sequence originates from a human donor with basal cell carcinoma. The material sequenced was PBMCs, taken before anti-PD-1 treatment. The chain is encoded by TRBV19 joined to TRBJ2-3; possibly the D gene is TRBD2, per 6 matching bases. The DNA reads as follows: TGTGCCAGTAATAACGGGGGTAGCACAGATACGCAGTATTTT. Its translation is CASNNGGSTDTQYF.